The clone carrying this T cell receptor beta chain has a single count. Germline assignment: CDR1 MNHNS and CDR2 SASEGT. With 3 bases clipped from V and 8 bases from J, the junction kept 4 bases outside the gene matches. This CDR3 region has 13 residues. This record belongs to a study of blood T cell repertoires in COVID-19. The assay was immunoSEQ multiplex PCR, and TCRdb's table has in-frame clones only and misses some. The sample lists approximately 500,000 clones, roughly 85% occurring once. This chain joins TRBV6-1 and TRBJ2-1, with TRBD1 matching 7 bases. The sequencing sample was made of peripheral blood. The source is a human donor in a cohort sampled during active COVID-19. The CDR3 sequence is CASSETGWDEQFF. CDR3 sequence (DNA): TGTGCCAGCAGTGAGACAGGGTGGGATGAGCAGTTCTTC.